One and the same sample provided the 20 T cell receptor beta chains below, sequenced in a study of preoperative IRX-2 immunotherapy in early breast cancer. This sample's treatment: preoperative locoregional IRX-2 cytokine immunotherapy. The assay was immunoSEQ multiplex PCR, and TCRdb's table has in-frame clones only and misses some. The table shows around 88,000 clones, with approximately 90% occurring only once. Here the sequenced sample was tumor tissue, taken after IRX-2 immunotherapy. These receptors all come from a human donor with breast cancer.

V gene TRBV28 combines with J gene TRBJ2-7; D unclear. The CDR3 spans 15 residues. Germline V gene sequence: CDR1 MDHEN, CDR2 SYDVKM. The ends were cut back, 4 bases at V and 2 bases at J, with 15 bases in the middle. In DNA form, the CDR3 reads TGTGCCAGCAGTTCGCCCCACGCGGATCCCTACGAGCAGTACTTC. Translated: CASSSPHADPYEQYF.

The rearrangement joins TRBV28 to TRBJ1-4; perhaps TRBD1 as D (5 bases). The germline CDR1 and CDR2 sequences are MDHEN and SYDVKM. The CDR3 loop spans 13 amino acids. V was pared by 4 bases and J by 8 bases, with 11 bases between. The chain's CDR3 is CASSWRGREKLFF. The CDR3 DNA follows: TGTGCCAGCAGTTGGAGGGGCAGGGAAAAACTGTTTTTT.

The chain has TRBV6-4 and TRBJ1-1; a weak D match, TRBD1 (5 bases). Trimming removed 5 bases at V and 3 bases at J, with 19 bases between. Germline CDR1 is MRHNA and CDR2 is SNTAGT. The CDR3 spans 16 residues. CDR3 sequence: CASSYVGGKVDTEAFF. The DNA for the CDR3 is TGTGCCAGCAGTTACGTCGGGGGTAAGGTCGACACTGAAGCTTTCTTT.

The chain couples TRBV6-4 to TRBJ2-5; no reliable D call. The CDR3 runs 13 residues. CDR1 is MRHNA and CDR2 is SNTAGT in the germline V gene. The V and J ends lost 5 bases and 4 bases respectively, with 11 bases between them. The CDR3 DNA reads as TGTGCCAGCAGTAGTGGGGTCGTAGAGACCCAGTACTTC. Its protein product is CASSSGVVETQYF.

CDR3 sequence (DNA): TGTGCCAGCAGCTTGCATAGCGGGAGCAAGCGAATCTACGAGCAGTACTTC. It is translated as CASSLHSGSKRIYEQYF. The rearrangement links TRBV11-3 to TRBJ2-7, with 9 positions matching TRBD2. The trim removed 3 bases at V and 3 bases at J, leaving 12 bases unmatched. The CDR3 runs 17 residues. In germline, CDR1 is SGHNT, CDR2 YENEEA.

The chain is built from TRBV6-8 and TRBJ2-3; 8 nucleotides agree with TRBD2. CDR1 and CDR2 from the germline V gene are MNHGY and SAAAGT. This CDR3 region has 14 residues. V lost 4 bases, J lost 4 bases, and 4 bases stayed unmatched. The CDR3 reads CASSLGLAPDTQYF. For the CDR3, the DNA is TGTGCCAGCAGTTTAGGACTAGCCCCAGATACGCAGTATTTT.

This chain links TRBV7-6 with TRBJ2-7; maybe TRBD2 (6 bases). CDR1 is SGHVS and CDR2 is FNYEAQ in the germline V gene. Trimming took off 5 bases at V and 4 bases at J, with 15 bases between the two ends. The CDR3 loop spans 14 amino acids. The CDR3 sequence: CASSTGLVGYEQYF. CDR3 coding DNA: TGTGCCAGCAGCACGGGACTTGTGGGGTACGAGCAGTACTTC.

This clone was detected only once. The chain employs TRBV11-3 and TRBJ1-5, with a weak D call TRBD1 (6 bases). CDR3 length: 14 residues. CDR1 is SGHNT, CDR2 YENEEA, per germline. Trimming removed 5 bases at V and 7 bases at J, with 15 bases between. The CDR3 nucleotides are TGTGCCAGCAGCCGGGAAATAGGGGGACAGCCCCAGCATTTT. Protein: CASSREIGGQPQHF.

This chain connects TRBV14 to TRBJ2-7; 8 positions match TRBD2. J was trimmed by 6 bases and V by 4 bases; bases with no gene match: 11. CDR1 and CDR2 (germline): SGHDN, FVKESK. CDR3 size: 15 residues. CDR3 protein: CASSPHLDGGAEQYF. The CDR3 region has the DNA TGTGCCAGCAGCCCACATCTGGACGGGGGGGCCGAGCAGTACTTC.

The V gene is TRBV30, the J gene TRBJ2-7; D unclear. This CDR3 has 11 residues. Germline CDR1 GTSNPN, CDR2 SVGIG (reference sequence). Trimming took off 4 bases at V and 1 base at J, with 5 bases between the two ends. DNA for the CDR3: TGTGCCTGGAAGGGATCCTACGAGCAGTACTTC. It encodes CAWKGSYEQYF.

This chain connects TRBV4-1 to TRBJ1-4, with 7 bases identical to TRBD1. Per the germline V gene, CDR1 is MGHRA and CDR2 is YSYEKL. The ends lost 7 bases at V and 0 bases at J; junction bases unmatched: 8. This CDR3 region has 16 residues. The CDR3 DNA is TGCGCCAGCACCTCGACAGGGAAGGCAACTAATGAAAAACTGTTTTTT. This sequence encodes CASTSTGKATNEKLFF.

The rearrangement links TRBV19 to TRBJ2-2; 10 nucleotides match TRBD2. CDR1 and CDR2 from the germline V gene are LNHDA and SQIVND (reference sequence). The CDR3 runs 15 residues. V lost 8 bases, J lost 4 bases, and 7 bases stayed unmatched. The CDR3 sequence: CASSDERGGTGELFF. The CDR3 bases are TGTGCCAGTTCGGACGAGCGGGGGGGCACCGGGGAGCTGTTTTTT.

CDR3 protein: CASSEMVTGSHEQYF. DNA of the CDR3: TGTGCCAGCAGTGAAATGGTAACAGGGAGCCACGAGCAGTACTTC. The rearrangement joins TRBV9 to TRBJ2-7; weak D call: TRBD1 (6 bases). V lost 5 bases to trimming and J lost 5 bases, with 20 bases between them. This CDR3 is 15 amino acids long. CDR1 is SGDLS and CDR2 is YYNGEE in the germline V gene.

The rearrangement links TRBV11-3 to TRBJ2-1; TRBD1 matches 8 bases. This CDR3 spans 16 amino acids. J gave up 7 bases and V 4 bases, and 12 bases lay outside the gene matches. CDR1 SGHNT and CDR2 YENEEA come from the germline V gene. The CDR3 reads CASSSMRQGFMNEQFF. As DNA, the CDR3 is TGTGCCAGCAGCTCGATGCGACAGGGGTTTATGAATGAGCAGTTCTTC.

This chain joins TRBV18 and TRBJ1-2, with no clear D. V dropped 6 bases and J dropped 3 bases, with 17 bases sitting between them. This CDR3 is built from 15 residues. Germline CDR1 reads KGHSH; CDR2 reads LQKENI. The CDR3 DNA is TGTGCCAGCTCGCTAATGATGGATGGGGACTATGGCTACACCTTC. Translating it yields CASSLMMDGDYGYTF.

The V and J genes are TRBV30 and TRBJ1-5; 7 bases map to TRBD1. The CDR3 totals 16 residues. The germline V gene encodes CDR1 GTSNPN and CDR2 SVGIG (reference sequence). After removal of 0 bases from V and 0 bases from J, the junction contained 5 bases not matched to a gene. The CDR3 DNA follows: TGTGCCTGGAGTGTACCGACAGGGTCTAGCAATCAGCCCCAGCATTTT. Its protein is CAWSVPTGSSNQPQHF.

The gene calls are TRBV5-4 and TRBJ2-7, with D tentatively TRBD2 (6 bases). Germline values: CDR1 SGHNT, CDR2 YYREEE (reference sequence). The CDR3 sequence is 14 residues long. Between the trimmed V and J ends, which lost 2 bases and 0 bases, there was a span of 9 bases. The CDR3 loop reads CASSLRTNSYEQYF. In nucleotides, the CDR3 is TGTGCCAGCAGCTTAAGGACTAACTCCTACGAGCAGTACTTC. Full variable domain (outside the CDR3, taken from reference TRBV5-4 and TRBJ2-7): ETGVTQSPTHLIKTRGQQVTLRCSSQSGHNTVSWYQQALGQGPQFIFQYYREEENGRGNFPPRFSGLQFPNYSSELNVNALELDDSALYLCASSLRTNSYEQYFGPGTRLTVT.

This chain joins TRBV10-1 and TRBJ2-1; D perhaps matches TRBD2 (7 bases). The CDR3 contains 15 residues. V was clipped by 6 bases and J by 8 bases, with 20 bases between them. Germline CDR1 WNHNN, CDR2 SYGVQD (reference sequence). CDR3 in DNA: TGCGCCAGCAGCCCTCCGGATTCGGGGGGCTATGAGCAGTTCTTC. This encodes CASSPPDSGGYEQFF.

DNA of the CDR3: TGTGCCAGCAGGGGAAACTTGAAACCCAATTCACCCCTCCACTTT. Its protein is CASRGNLKPNSPLHF. V gene TRBV28 combines with J gene TRBJ1-6, with D uncertain. With 6 bases removed from V and 7 bases from J, the gap between germline ends came to 16 bases. The CDR3 spans 15 residues. Germline V gene data show CDR1 as MDHEN and CDR2 as SYDVKM. Together with reference TRBV28 and TRBJ1-6, the CDR3 gives the full variable domain: DVKVTQSSRYLVKRTGEKVFLECVQDMDHENMFWYRQDPGLGLRLIYFSYDVKMKEKGDIPEGYSVSREKKERFSLILESASTNQTSMYLCASRGNLKPNSPLHFGNGTRLTVT.

The rearrangement uses TRBV28 and TRBJ2-5; tentative D call: TRBD2 (5 bases). V was clipped by 7 bases and J by 9 bases, with 18 bases between them. Per the germline V gene, CDR1 is MDHEN and CDR2 is SYDVKM. The CDR3 consists of 13 residues. The CDR3 loop reads CASKAPGRFAQYF. The CDR3 DNA reads as TGTGCCAGCAAGGCTCCGGGGAGATTCGCCCAGTACTTC.